These 30 T cell receptor beta chains originate from one sample sequenced in a study of graft-versus-host responses after intestinal transplantation. Assay used: immunoSEQ multiplex PCR; TCRdb lists only in-frame clones, some missing. The data show approximately 10,000 clones, around 33% seen once. Irradiated, violet-dye-labeled stimulators (around 200,000) were plated alongside around 200,000 CFSE-labeled responders. The source material was alloreactive CD8+ T cells from a mixed lymphocyte reaction culture, sampled before intestinal transplant. This sample's subset: CFSE-low proliferating T cells sorted from approximately six-day pre-transplant mixed lymphocyte reaction (GvH or HvG direction). All receptors come from a human patient who received an intestinal transplant.

This clone was seen a handful of times. CDR3 sequence: CASSYVPGQGAASYNEQFF. The DNA of the CDR3 is TGTGCCAGCAGTTACGTCCCGGGACAGGGGGCGGCTTCCTACAATGAGCAGTTCTTC. The chain carries TRBV28 and TRBJ2-1; TRBD1 aligns across 12 bases. Losses at the gene ends were 4 bases for V and 1 base for J; bases not matched to a gene: 11. Germline V lookup: CDR1 MDHEN, CDR2 SYDVKM. The CDR3 is made up of 19 amino acids.

There are a few counts of this clone. This chain joins TRBV27 and TRBJ2-7; 11 bases fit TRBD2. Germline V gene lookup returns CDR1 MNHEY and CDR2 SMNVEV (reference sequence). The V segment lost 6 bases and the J segment 3 bases; nucleotides outside the gene matches: 13. The CDR3 loop spans 17 amino acids. In DNA form, the CDR3 reads TGTGCCAGCAGCCTACGCTTAACTAGCGGGAGTCTCTACGAGCAGTACTTC. Its translation: CASSLRLTSGSLYEQYF.

This clone was seen just once. The chain has TRBV6-6 and TRBJ1-2, with a possible D match to TRBD1 (5 bases). Trimming stripped 1 base from V and 8 bases from J, with 17 bases between. Germline lookup yields CDR1 MNHNY and CDR2 SVGAGI (reference sequence). The CDR3 is 15 residues long. CDR3 amino acids: CASSYWRGLLGGYTF. The CDR3 region has the DNA TGTGCCAGCAGTTACTGGCGGGGACTCCTGGGAGGCTACACCTTC.

The genes are TRBV6-1 and TRBJ2-1; 7 bases agree with TRBD2. The CDR3 covers 14 residues. Germline V gives CDR1 MNHNS, CDR2 SASEGT. The junction had 2 bases not matched to a gene; V was cut back by 2 bases and J by 4 bases. Here the CDR3 DNA reads TGTGCCAGCAGTGAACTAGCGGAGTACAATGAGCAGTTCTTC. It is translated as CASSELAEYNEQFF.

Sample share makes this clone medium-sized. The genes are TRBV7-9 and TRBJ2-1, with D perhaps TRBD2 (6 bases). Germline V gives CDR1 SEHNR, CDR2 FQNEAQ (reference sequence). Trimming shortened V by 4 bases and J by 7 bases, and 14 bases separated the two germline ends. CDR3 length: 14 amino acids. CDR3 sequence reads: CASSSGEVRNEQFF. For the CDR3, the DNA is TGTGCCAGCAGCTCGGGGGAAGTTAGAAATGAGCAGTTCTTC. Full variable domain (missing parts from reference TRBV7-9 and TRBJ2-1): DTGVSQNPRHKITKRGQNVTFRCDPISEHNRLYWYRQTLGQGPEFLTYFQNEAQLEKSRLLSDRFSAERPKGSFSTLEIQRTEQGDSAMYLCASSSGEVRNEQFFGPGTRLTVL.

Only a few counts were recorded for this clone. This chain joins TRBV27 and TRBJ2-7, with unresolved D. This CDR3 spans 15 amino acids. With 0 bases removed from V and 0 bases from J, the gap between germline ends came to 9 bases. CDR1 is MNHEY and CDR2 is SMNVEV in the germline V gene (reference sequence). CDR3 nucleotide sequence: TGTGCCAGCAGTTTATCGTCCTGGCCCTCCTACGAGCAGTACTTC. This sequence encodes CASSLSSWPSYEQYF.

CDR3 coding DNA: TGCGCCAGCCATAGGACAGGGGGCTACAATGAGCAGTTCTTC. Its protein product is CASHRTGGYNEQFF. The gene calls are TRBV5-1 and TRBJ2-1, with 10 bases matching TRBD1. The length of the CDR3 is 14 residues. The V gene end was trimmed by 7 bases and the J gene end by 3 bases; junction bases not matched to a gene: 4. Looked up from germline, CDR1 is SGHRS and CDR2 is YFSETQ.

This clone appeared a single time. The chain joins TRBV27 to TRBJ1-2; 7 nucleotides agree with TRBD1. CDR1 and CDR2 from the germline V gene are MNHEY and SMNVEV (reference sequence). This CDR3 has 17 amino acids. The V segment lost 0 bases and the J segment 4 bases; nucleotides outside the gene matches: 11. This chain's CDR3 is CASSLSSPGQRLYGYTF. CDR3 DNA sequence: TGTGCCAGCAGTTTATCGAGTCCGGGACAGAGACTCTATGGCTACACCTTC.

This clone has only a few counts. The CDR3 spells CASSESGTGSHEQYF. In DNA form, the CDR3 reads TGTGCCAGCAGTGAATCTGGGACAGGGAGCCACGAGCAGTACTTC. This chain uses TRBV6-1 with TRBJ2-7; TRBD1 matches 9 bases. Germline V gene data show CDR1 as MNHNS and CDR2 as SASEGT. This CDR3 spans 15 amino acids. V shed 2 bases, J shed 5 bases, and the junction held 7 bases outside the gene matches.

J is TRBJ1-1 and V is TRBV18; the D gene is possibly TRBD1 (6 bases). Trimming cost V 3 bases and J 5 bases, with 13 bases left between them. Per the germline V gene, CDR1 is KGHSH and CDR2 is LQKENI. The CDR3 covers 14 residues. Written as DNA, the CDR3 is TGTGCCAGCTCACCTGTAGGCCAGGGGACTGAAGCTTTCTTT. It translates to CASSPVGQGTEAFF.

This clone counts as medium-sized. The chain recombines TRBV28 with TRBJ2-7, with a possible D match to TRBD1 (6 bases). The germline gives CDR1 MDHEN, CDR2 SYDVKM. CDR3 length: 15 residues. V lost 5 bases to trimming and J lost 2 bases, with 16 bases between them. CDR3: CASSTRHRATYEQYF. Here the CDR3 DNA reads TGTGCCAGCAGTACAAGGCACAGGGCTACCTACGAGCAGTACTTC.

The chain employs TRBV6-5 and TRBJ1-2, with D possibly TRBD1 on 5 matching bases. The germline V and J ends were trimmed by 6 bases and 7 bases, with 15 bases remaining between them. Germline V CDR1 and CDR2: MNHEY, SVGAGI. There are 13 residues in the CDR3. CDR3 DNA: TGTGCCAGCAGCGCCCGGGACTTGGGTGGCTACACCTTC. Translation: CASSARDLGGYTF.

By sample share, this clone is medium-sized. The chain employs TRBV4-1 and TRBJ2-7; D unresolved. V was shortened by 4 bases and J by 5 bases, with 15 bases between the two germline ends. This CDR3 contains 14 residues. Germline V gene data show CDR1 as MGHRA and CDR2 as YSYEKL. The CDR3 sequence: CASSLLAGMDEQYF. CDR3 sequence (DNA): TGCGCCAGCAGCCTCTTGGCAGGTATGGACGAGCAGTACTTC.

This clone was counted a few times. Here the CDR3 DNA reads TGTGCCAGCAGCCAAGAAATCTTCGGGCTACGGGGCGAGCAGTACTTC. This sequence encodes CASSQEIFGLRGEQYF. The V call is TRBV14, the J call TRBJ2-7; D might be TRBD2 (5 bases). Germline CDR1 is SGHDN and CDR2 is FVKESK. This CDR3 has 16 amino acids. Trimming took off 0 bases at V and 6 bases at J, with 18 bases between the two ends.

The chain's CDR3 is CASSSGDLGNEQFF. Written as DNA, the CDR3 is TGTGCCAGCAGTTCGGGGGACCTAGGGAATGAGCAGTTCTTC. The chain links TRBV27 to TRBJ2-1; possibly TRBD2 for D (6 bases). The CDR3 spans 14 residues. V was clipped by 4 bases and J by 7 bases, with 14 bases between them. Germline V gene lookup returns CDR1 MNHEY and CDR2 SMNVEV (reference sequence).

This clone was observed a few times. This chain joins TRBV7-8 and TRBJ2-1, with D uncertain. The length of the CDR3 is 12 residues. V lost 4 bases to trimming and J lost 7 bases, with 8 bases between them. From germline, CDR1 is SGHVS and CDR2 FQNEAQ. CDR3 DNA sequence: TGTGCCAGCAGCTCTCGGGTTAATGAGCAGTTCTTC. Protein: CASSSRVNEQFF.

The V and J genes are TRBV7-3 and TRBJ1-2; possibly TRBD1 for D (6 bases). CDR1 SGHTA and CDR2 FQGTGA come from the germline V gene. The CDR3 sequence is 15 residues long. V shed 5 bases and J shed 8 bases, with 21 bases lying between them. The CDR3 region has the DNA TGTGCCAGCAGCCCCCGGACAGATCTTCGGCAAGGCTACACCTTC. Translating gives CASSPRTDLRQGYTF.

This clone was recorded a few times. CDR3 amino acids: CASSLDPGQGNTGELFF. In nucleotides, the CDR3 is TGTGCCAGCAGCTTGGACCCGGGACAGGGTAACACCGGGGAGCTGTTTTTT. V usage is TRBV5-5 and J usage is TRBJ2-2; 9 bases fit TRBD1. The CDR3 runs to 17 residues. The V gene's germline CDR1 is SGHKS and CDR2 YYEKEE (reference sequence). With V trimmed by 0 bases and J by 2 bases, 5 bases remained unmatched. The full variable domain, rest sourced from reference TRBV5-5 and TRBJ2-2, is DAGVTQSPTHLIKTRGQQVTLRCSPISGHKSVSWYQQVLGQGPQFIFQYYEKEERGRGNFPDRFSARQFPNYSSELNVNALLLGDSALYLCASSLDPGQGNTGELFFGEGSRLTVL.

This clone is medium-sized in the sample. This chain uses TRBV6-5 with TRBJ1-2, with D perhaps matching TRBD1 (6 bases). The ends were cut back, 4 bases at V and 6 bases at J, with 12 bases in the middle. Germline assignment: CDR1 MNHEY and CDR2 SVGAGI. The CDR3 has 13 amino acids. This CDR3 reads CASSSRGRNGYTF. DNA for the CDR3: TGTGCCAGCAGTTCCAGGGGAAGGAATGGCTACACCTTC.

This clone occurred a few times. The chain recombines TRBV5-5 with TRBJ2-5; D uncertain. The CDR3 is 14 amino acids. Germline values: CDR1 SGHKS, CDR2 YYEKEE (reference sequence). Trimming removed 4 bases at V and 2 bases at J, with 12 bases between. DNA for the CDR3: TGTGCCAGCAGCATGAGGCTGGAACAAGAGACCCAGTACTTC. Protein sequence: CASSMRLEQETQYF.

The chain employs TRBV4-1 and TRBJ2-1; D perhaps matches TRBD2 (6 bases). The germline V and J ends were trimmed by 5 bases and 4 bases, with 15 bases remaining between them. CDR3 size: 15 residues. The germline CDR1 and CDR2 sequences are MGHRA and YSYEKL. The DNA for the CDR3 is TGCGCCAGCAGCATTCCGGGACGGGGGTACAATGAGCAGTTCTTC. This translates into CASSIPGRGYNEQFF.

This clone has only a few counts. CDR3 in DNA: TGTGCCAGCAGCCAAAGAGCGGGGGGGAGCACAGATACGCAGTATTTT. Translation: CASSQRAGGSTDTQYF. This chain links TRBV4-2 with TRBJ2-3, with 10 bases identical to TRBD2. This CDR3 has 16 residues. V was clipped by 2 bases and J by 0 bases; unmatched bases: 2. Germline CDR1 LGHNA, CDR2 YNFKEQ.

V and J are TRBV5-1 and TRBJ1-3; perhaps TRBD1 as D (6 bases). The CDR3 runs 17 residues. CDR1 is SGHRS, CDR2 YFSETQ, per germline. V lost 1 base and J 3 bases, leaving 17 bases between the germline ends. CDR3 residues: CASSLYWRGARGNTIYF. For the CDR3, the DNA is TGCGCCAGCAGCTTGTATTGGCGGGGGGCTCGTGGAAACACCATATATTTT.

The gene calls are TRBV28 and TRBJ1-2; 9 bases agree with TRBD1. The CDR3 runs to 14 residues. V dropped 5 bases and J dropped 2; count of bases not matched to a gene: 3. Looked up from germline, CDR1 is MDHEN and CDR2 is SYDVKM. CDR3 nucleotides: TGTGCCAGCAGTCTGGGACAGGGAAACTATGGCTACACCTTC. This gives the protein CASSLGQGNYGYTF.

The chain links TRBV28 to TRBJ2-7; tentative D call: TRBD2 (6 bases). The germline CDR1 and CDR2 sequences are MDHEN and SYDVKM. The V end lost 8 bases, the J end lost 3 bases, and 17 bases lay between the germline ends. The CDR3 sequence is 14 residues long. The CDR3 region is CASRPGTGDYEQYF. CDR3 DNA: TGTGCCAGCCGACCCGGGACTGGAGACTACGAGCAGTACTTC.

The gene calls are TRBV15 and TRBJ2-7, with D possibly matching TRBD1 (6 bases). V lost 0 bases, J lost 6 bases, and 24 bases lay in between. Germline CDR1 reads LNHNV; CDR2 reads YYDKDF (reference sequence). This CDR3 spans 18 amino acids. Here the CDR3 reads CATSRDRAGVVLLSEQYF. In DNA, the CDR3 is TGTGCCACCAGCAGAGATCGGGCAGGGGTGGTCCTTTTGTCCGAGCAGTACTTC.

This clone was counted between two and nine times. The genes are TRBV2 and TRBJ1-2; 10 bases line up with TRBD1. Germline trimming cut 2 bases from V and 5 bases from J; bases unmatched to any gene: 8. Germline assignment: CDR1 SNHLY and CDR2 FYNNEI. The CDR3 has 16 amino acids. This CDR3 reads CASSETWDRGLYGYTF. CDR3 coding DNA: TGTGCCAGCAGTGAAACCTGGGACAGGGGCCTTTATGGCTACACCTTC. The variable domain in full, with the rest retrieved from reference TRBV2 and TRBJ1-2, is EPEVTQTPSHQVTQMGQEVILRCVPISNHLYFYWYRQILGQKVEFLVSFYNNEISEKSEIFDDQFSVERPDGSNFTLKIRSTKLEDSAMYFCASSETWDRGLYGYTFGSGTRLTVV.

This chain connects TRBV4-1 to TRBJ2-7; D call uncertain. The CDR3 is 15 residues long. The V and J ends lost 4 bases and 0 bases respectively, with 13 bases between them. Germline-derived CDR1 and CDR2 are MGHRA and YSYEKL. The CDR3 sequence: CASSPRFGSSYEQYF. Here the CDR3 DNA reads TGCGCCAGCAGCCCTCGGTTCGGTAGCTCCTACGAGCAGTACTTC.

V usage is TRBV2 and J usage is TRBJ1-2; D uncertain. This CDR3 comprises 18 residues. Trimming took off 7 bases at V and 1 base at J, with 25 bases between the two ends. CDR1 SNHLY and CDR2 FYNNEI come from the germline V gene. CDR3 in amino acids: CASTRPQAPLPYNYGYTF. CDR3 DNA: TGTGCCAGCACCCGACCGCAGGCCCCACTTCCTTATAACTATGGCTACACCTTC.

This clone was seen only a few times. The J gene is TRBJ2-5, the V gene TRBV7-3, with 7 bases aligning to TRBD1. The CDR3 consists of 17 residues. Trimming cost V 2 bases and J 4 bases; bases outside gene matches: 13. CDR1 is SGHTA, CDR2 FQGTGA, per germline. The CDR3 coding sequence is TGTGCCAGCAGCTTAGGGGTGTTGACAGGGTCGGGAGAGACCCAGTACTTC. This encodes CASSLGVLTGSGETQYF.